These 17 T cell receptor beta chains were sequenced from one sample in a study of T cell responses to AZD1222 COVID-19 vaccine. Sequencing was performed with immunoSEQ multiplex PCR; in TCRdb, only in-frame clones are kept and a portion is missing. The table records 110,000 to 150,000 clones, nearly 95% of them present only once. The sample in question was peripheral blood, obtained on day 0 of AZD1222 vaccination. The receptor set was obtained from an adult in good health.

This rearrangement joins TRBV24-1 to TRBJ2-3; maybe TRBD1 (5 bases). CDR3 size: 14 residues. CDR1 and CDR2 (germline): KGHDR, SFDVKD. Between the trimmed V and J ends, which lost 2 bases and 5 bases, there was a span of 10 bases. The CDR3 nucleotides are TGTGCCACCAGTGATTCCCAGGGTCAAGATACGCAGTATTTT. As protein: CATSDSQGQDTQYF.

J is TRBJ1-2 and V is TRBV30; D possibly corresponds to TRBD1 (6 bases). CDR1 and CDR2 from the germline V gene are GTSNPN and SVGIG (reference sequence). This CDR3 spans 16 amino acids. Trimming left V 5 bases short and J 7 bases short, with 26 bases between. The CDR3: CAWYSRHLQGRGGYTF. In DNA form, the CDR3 reads TGTGCCTGGTATTCCCGACACCTACAGGGTCGGGGTGGCTACACCTTC.

This sequence joins TRBV10-3 and TRBJ1-1; TRBD1 matches at 7 bases. V trimming: 6 bases; J trimming: 2 bases; junction bases outside the gene matches: 6. The CDR3 is 14 residues long. From germline, CDR1 is ENHRY and CDR2 SYGVKD. The CDR3 coding sequence is TGTGCCATCAGGACAGGGTCCCGAAACACTGAAGCTTTCTTT. Encoded protein: CAIRTGSRNTEAFF.

J is TRBJ1-4 and V is TRBV27; D gene uncertain. The germline CDR1 and CDR2 sequences are MNHEY and SMNVEV (reference sequence). V dropped 4 bases and J dropped 8 bases, with 20 bases sitting between them. This CDR3 has 16 amino acids. The CDR3 DNA follows: TGTGCCAGCAGTTCATATCCGGGCCACGAAGGGGAAAAACTGTTTTTT. Its translation: CASSSYPGHEGEKLFF.

The chain combines TRBV19 with TRBJ2-1, with D possibly TRBD1 on 6 matching bases. This CDR3 contains 12 residues. Germline-derived CDR1 and CDR2 are LNHDA and SQIVND (reference sequence). The ends were cut back, 6 bases at V and 10 bases at J, with 13 bases in the middle. This CDR3 is CASSLGAREQFF. CDR3 nucleotide sequence: TGTGCCAGTAGCTTGGGGGCTCGGGAGCAGTTCTTC.

A single count supports this clone. This chain connects TRBV6-5 to TRBJ2-7; the D is unclear. From germline, CDR1 is MNHEY and CDR2 SVGAGI. The CDR3 loop spans 12 amino acids. Trimming removed 7 bases from V and 7 bases from J, with 14 bases in between. CDR3 bases: TGTGCCAGCATGAAAGGCTGGCGGGAGCAGTACTTC. Amino acid sequence: CASMKGWREQYF.

The CDR3 DNA is TGCGCCAGCAGCCAAGGGACAGTAACCCAACATAATTCACCCCTCCACTTT. This encodes CASSQGTVTQHNSPLHF. The chain has TRBV4-1 and TRBJ1-6; perhaps TRBD1 as D (6 bases). The CDR3 extends over 17 amino acids. Per germline, CDR1 MGHRA and CDR2 YSYEKL. The ends were cut back, 1 base at V and 5 bases at J, with 15 bases in the middle.

A single count supports this clone. Other DNA sequences of this sample code for an identical CDR3. The chain recombines TRBV28 with TRBJ2-2; D remains ambiguous. V was shortened by 2 bases and J by 3 bases, with 10 bases between the two germline ends. CDR1 and CDR2 from the germline V gene are MDHEN and SYDVKM. CDR3 length: 15 residues. The CDR3 is CASSLGGEDTGELFF. In nucleotides, the CDR3 is TGTGCCAGCAGTTTAGGTGGTGAGGACACCGGGGAGCTGTTTTTT.

For the CDR3, the DNA is TGTGCCAGCAGCGCCGGTATAGCGGGAGGGATTGATGAGCAGTTCTTC. It codes for CASSAGIAGGIDEQFF. The chain is built from TRBV3-1 (or the pseudogene TRBV3-2) and TRBJ2-1; 11 positions match TRBD2. Germline CDR1 LGHDT, CDR2 YNNKEL (reference sequence). Trimming removed 5 bases from V and 8 bases from J; junction bases left unmatched: 11. The CDR3 has 16 amino acids.

CDR3 nucleotides: TGTGCCAGCAGTTACTCGTGGACAGGGATTAATGAAAAACTGTTTTTT. This codes for CASSYSWTGINEKLFF. This rearrangement joins TRBV6-5 to TRBJ1-4; 8 nucleotides agree with TRBD1. Germline V gene sequence: CDR1 MNHEY, CDR2 SVGAGI. V lost 0 bases to trimming and J lost 4 bases; unmatched junction nucleotides: 4. This CDR3 region has 16 residues.

The V and J genes are TRBV5-4 and TRBJ2-7; 7 nucleotides align to TRBD2. CDR1 and CDR2 from the germline V gene are SGHNT and YYREEE (reference sequence). This CDR3 comprises 13 residues. With 4 bases clipped from V and 2 bases from J, the junction kept 3 bases outside the gene matches. The CDR3 DNA reads as TGTGCCAGCAGCCCGGGACTACCCTACGAGCAGTACTTC. Translated: CASSPGLPYEQYF.

This chain links TRBV5-1 with TRBJ2-1; 8 bases line up with TRBD2. The CDR3 has 17 residues. Germline lookup yields CDR1 SGHRS and CDR2 YFSETQ. With 0 bases clipped from V and 1 base from J, the junction kept 6 bases outside the gene matches. The CDR3 nucleotides are TGCGCCAGCAGCTTGGGGGTAGCGGGATTTTCCTACAATGAGCAGTTCTTC. Residues: CASSLGVAGFSYNEQFF.

The chain is built from TRBV11-2 and TRBJ2-7; D possibly corresponds to TRBD1 (5 bases). This CDR3 has 13 residues. Germline values: CDR1 SGHAT, CDR2 FQNNGV. V was shortened by 5 bases and J by 2 bases, with 10 bases between the two germline ends. CDR3 sequence: CASSHGHTYEQYF. In DNA form, the CDR3 reads TGTGCCAGCAGCCACGGACATACCTACGAGCAGTACTTC.

V gene TRBV12-3 or TRBV12-4 combines with J gene TRBJ1-2; TRBD1 agrees at 8 bases. J was trimmed by 11 bases and V by 1 base; bases with no gene match: 6. This CDR3 has 13 amino acids. In nucleotides, the CDR3 is TGTGCCAGCAGTTTAGGGACAGGGAAGGGGTACACCTTC. Protein product: CASSLGTGKGYTF.

The gene calls are TRBV2 and TRBJ2-7; 9 bases map to TRBD2. CDR3 length equals 18 residues. The germline gives CDR1 SNHLY, CDR2 FYNNEI. J gave up 0 bases and V 6 bases, and 15 bases lay outside the gene matches. For the CDR3, the DNA is TGTGCCAGCAGGCCTGGGGGGATGCTAGCGGGAAGCTCCTACGAGCAGTACTTC. It translates to CASRPGGMLAGSSYEQYF.

The chain recombines TRBV30 with TRBJ2-7, with D possibly being TRBD2 (6 bases). The CDR3 is made up of 13 amino acids. Trimming removed 3 bases at V and 2 bases at J, with 11 bases between. The germline gives CDR1 GTSNPN, CDR2 SVGIG (reference sequence). The CDR3 loop reads CAWSPSATYEQYF. The CDR3 DNA is TGTGCCTGGAGCCCTAGCGCGACCTACGAGCAGTACTTC.

The chain uses TRBV6-5 and TRBJ2-7; 11 nucleotides line up with TRBD2. Germline trimming cut 2 bases from V and 3 bases from J; bases unmatched to any gene: 3. Germline CDR1 MNHEY, CDR2 SVGAGI. This CDR3 spans 15 amino acids. The CDR3 DNA is TGTGCCAGCAGTTACGCTAGCGGGAGGTTCTACGAGCAGTACTTC. Encoded protein: CASSYASGRFYEQYF.